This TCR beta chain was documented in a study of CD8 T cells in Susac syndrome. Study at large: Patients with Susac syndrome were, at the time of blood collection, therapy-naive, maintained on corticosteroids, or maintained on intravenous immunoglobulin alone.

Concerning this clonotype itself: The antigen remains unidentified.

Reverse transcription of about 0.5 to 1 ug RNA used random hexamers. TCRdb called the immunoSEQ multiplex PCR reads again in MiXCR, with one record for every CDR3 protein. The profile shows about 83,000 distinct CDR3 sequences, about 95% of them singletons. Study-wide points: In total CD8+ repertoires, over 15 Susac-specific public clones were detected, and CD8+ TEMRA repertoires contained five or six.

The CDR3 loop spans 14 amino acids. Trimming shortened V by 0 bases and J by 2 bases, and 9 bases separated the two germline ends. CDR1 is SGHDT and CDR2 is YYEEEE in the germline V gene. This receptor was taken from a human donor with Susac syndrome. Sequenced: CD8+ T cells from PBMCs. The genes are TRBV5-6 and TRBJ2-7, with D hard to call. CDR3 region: CASSLDRPAYEQYF. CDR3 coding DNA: TGTGCCAGCAGCTTGGACAGACCAGCCTACGAGCAGTACTTC.